This entry concerns a single TCR beta chain. The antigen is undetermined. Exclusion criteria comprised uncontrolled infection, other autoimmune disease, pregnancy or lactation. The sample is drawn from a study of T cells in Graves' hyperthyroidism and ophthalmopathy. The study, taken as a whole, reports: The model anticipated ophthalmopathy a median about six months pre-onset. Clonotypes that were expanded in thyroid above 0.001 mostly appeared in blood too. From stable hyperthyroidism, ophthalmopathy was set apart by a 13 V-J model.

Authors of the study amplified TCR beta CDR3 regions from RNA transcripts. Carried out on the TCR CDR3, a first-round RT-PCR used the HTBI primer set. Via MiXCR, TCRdb re-called the multiplex PCR reads, giving one row per CDR3 protein. Here the sample spans 450,000 to 700,000 distinct CDR3 sequences, roughly 46% being singletons. The sequenced sample was peripheral blood or thyroid tissue (not recorded which). This receptor was taken from an adult woman with Graves' disease, either hyperthyroidism or ophthalmopathy (not recorded which).

The CDR3 spells CSGAIRGNQPQHF. As DNA, the CDR3 is TGCAGTGGGGCCATCCGTGGCAATCAGCCCCAGCATTTT. This rearrangement joins TRBV20-1 to TRBJ1-5; D is ambiguous. V was trimmed by 7 bases and J by 2 bases, leaving 12 bases between them. In germline, CDR1 is DFQATT, CDR2 SNEGSKA (reference sequence). The length of the CDR3 is 13 residues.